The clone carrying this T cell receptor (beta chain) was detected ten times or more. What it binds is unknown. It was with previously described methods and listed TCR primers that bulk TCR libraries were made. TCRdb ran MiXCR on the PCR reads and lists one entry per CDR3 protein. The sample contains some 93,000 distinct CDR3 sequences, 20% to 25% of which appear only once. Construction of naive CD8 libraries employed about 17,000 to 1,100,000 sorted cells together with 10%, 30% or 50% RNA. Sorting was used to obtain naive CD8 T cells (CD8+CD4-CCR7+CD45RA+). This CDR3 spans 17 amino acids. CDR1 and CDR2 from the germline V gene are MNHEY and SMNVEV (reference sequence). V dropped 5 bases and J dropped 0 bases, with 17 bases sitting between them. The source of the sample is a study of molecular identifiers for immune sequencing clone quantification. General observations from the study: Should identical TCR molecules share a barcode, the sizes of highly expanded clones could be underestimated.

Sample: naive CD8+ T cells from blood, with Jurkat cell RNA spiked in. The sample's subset: FACS-sorted CD8+CD4-CCR7+CD45RA+ naive T cells. This TCR derives from a human donor in good health. Some libraries in this study had Jurkat cell RNA spiked in. J is TRBJ1-5 and V is TRBV27; D is uncertain. CDR3 DNA sequence: TGTGCCAGCAGTCCTCTGGTTGGGTTATATAGCAATCAGCCCCAGCATTTT. Translated, it gives CASSPLVGLYSNQPQHF.